This TCR beta chain was sequenced in a study of cytomegalovirus exposure and HLA in healthy donors. As concerns this clone: Its specificity is unknown.

Study-wide findings and caveats: Researchers reportedly found TCR beta sequences accurately predicted most subjects' HLA-A and HLA-B alleles. For presence/absence analyses, sequencing depth was assumed to be roughly uniform across donors.

The germline V gene has CDR1 SGHTA and CDR2 FQGTGA. The CDR3 is made up of 15 amino acids. V was pared by 2 bases and J by 2 bases, with 6 bases of the junction left unmatched. The PCR used 60 Vbeta and 13 Jbeta primers. Sequenced by immunoSEQ multiplex PCR; TCRdb stores in-frame clones only, minus some. The sample yields around 150,000 clones, around 80% seen once. What was sequenced was PBMCs. The chain couples TRBV7-3 to TRBJ2-7; 7 bases match TRBD2. The clonotype was recovered from a woman aged 40 to 50 in good health and CMV-seronegative. The CDR3 loop reads CASSLFAGEAYEQYF. The CDR3 DNA is TGTGCCAGCAGCTTATTTGCGGGAGAAGCCTACGAGCAGTACTTC.